This T cell receptor (beta chain) was obtained from a study of breast tumors, draining lymph nodes, adjacent tissues. About this clonotype itself: Its target is not known.

Trimming shortened V by 5 bases and J by 8 bases, and 15 bases separated the two germline ends. This CDR3 is 13 amino acids long. Per germline, CDR1 PRHDT and CDR2 FYEKMQ (reference sequence). General observations from the study: Compared with lymph nodes, tumors were less diverse; compared with nontumor tissue, more. The data were judged consistent with most tumor T cells coming from lymph node and expanding in tumor. That most tumor T cells come from lymph nodes remained unproven. Luminal-like breast cancer showed significantly greater tumor-nontumor repertoire similarity than basal-like breast cancer did.

Samples came from axillary lymph nodes draining the breast cancer. TCRdb reprocessed the multiplex PCR reads with MiXCR, giving one entry per CDR3 protein. The sample consists of about 230,000 distinct CDR3 sequences, approximately 30% of them appearing once. This sequence was found in a female donor with breast cancer. Some clones in this sample may be carry-over from other donors' samples. Specimen: axillary lymph node tissue. The V and J genes are TRBV13 and TRBJ1-2; D gene unclear. The DNA for the CDR3 is TGTGCCAGCAGCCCGCCGATTCGGGGAGGCTACACCTTC. Translating it yields CASSPPIRGGYTF.